The 10 T cell receptor beta chains presented below share a single source sample, sequenced in a study of blood T cell repertoires in COVID-19. Sequencing was performed with immunoSEQ multiplex PCR; in TCRdb, only in-frame clones are kept and a portion is missing. The repertoire holds about 67,000 clones, with around 87% as singletons. Sequencing used peripheral blood. These receptor sequences come from a man between 50 and 59 years old with active COVID-19.

The chain recombines TRBV11-3 with TRBJ2-1; D remains unclear. V was trimmed by 3 bases and J by 6 bases, leaving 3 bases between them. CDR3 length equals 11 residues. Germline V lookup: CDR1 SGHNT, CDR2 YENEEA. CDR3 sequence: CASSLRNEQFF. CDR3 sequence (DNA): TGTGCCAGCAGCTTGCGCAATGAGCAGTTCTTC.

The chain links TRBV19 to TRBJ1-4, with TRBD1 matching over 7 bases. The CDR3 is 18 residues long. Trimming at V came to 5 bases and at J to 4 bases, leaving 16 bases not matched to a gene. Germline assignment: CDR1 LNHDA and CDR2 SQIVND (reference sequence). In nucleotides, the CDR3 is TGTGCCAGTAGTCCGGGACAGAGACGAGCTGGAGATAATGAAAAACTGTTTTTT. Protein: CASSPGQRRAGDNEKLFF.

This clone has a handful of counts. The J gene is TRBJ2-1, the V gene TRBV19, with 7 bases that match TRBD1. Germline V gene lookup returns CDR1 LNHDA and CDR2 SQIVND (reference sequence). J was trimmed by 2 bases and V by 6 bases; bases with no gene match: 13. CDR3 size: 17 residues. The CDR3 here is CASSAGNRGIAYNEQFF. As DNA, the CDR3 is TGTGCCAGTAGCGCCGGCAACAGGGGAATAGCCTACAATGAGCAGTTCTTC.

CDR3 sequence reads: CASSAGTSFDPLYNEQFF. DNA of the CDR3: TGTGCCAGCAGCGCCGGGACTAGCTTCGACCCTCTATACAATGAGCAGTTCTTC. The rearrangement joins TRBV9 to TRBJ2-1; TRBD2 aligns across 9 bases. Germline V gene data show CDR1 as SGDLS and CDR2 as YYNGEE. The CDR3 has 18 residues. V lost 3 bases, J lost 4 bases, and 14 bases stayed unmatched.

Only one count was recorded for this clone. The chain has TRBV7-2 and TRBJ2-2; 11 nucleotides align to TRBD2. The CDR3 totals 17 residues. Looked up from germline, CDR1 is SGHTA and CDR2 is FQGNSA. J was trimmed by 4 bases and V by 6 bases; bases with no gene match: 10. CDR3 protein: CASSPFLAGGVTGELFF. The DNA for the CDR3 is TGTGCCAGCAGTCCTTTCCTAGCGGGAGGCGTCACCGGGGAGCTGTTTTTT. The full variable domain, with the rest looked up from reference TRBV7-2 and TRBJ2-2, is GAGVSQSPSNKVTEKGKDVELRCDPISGHTALYWYRQSLGQGLEFLIYFQGNSAPDKSGLPSDRFSAERTGGSVSTLTIQRTQQEDSAVYLCASSPFLAGGVTGELFFGEGSRLTVL.

V is TRBV28 and J is TRBJ1-5; a weak D match, TRBD1 (6 bases). V lost 6 bases and J 0 bases, leaving 12 bases between the germline ends. Germline loops: CDR1 MDHEN, CDR2 SYDVKM. The CDR3 loop spans 15 amino acids. The DNA for the CDR3 is TGTGCCAGCAGCCGGGGACATTATAGCAATCAGCCCCAGCATTTT. Protein product: CASSRGHYSNQPQHF.

The chain recombines TRBV2 with TRBJ2-7; D is uncertain. Deletions cut 3 bases from V and 2 bases from J, with 8 bases between. Per germline, CDR1 SNHLY and CDR2 FYNNEI. This CDR3 is built from 13 residues. The CDR3 sequence is CASSESRTYEQYF. In nucleotides, the CDR3 is TGTGCCAGCAGTGAGAGTAGAACCTACGAGCAGTACTTC.

The rearrangement links TRBV3-1 (or the pseudogene TRBV3-2) to TRBJ2-7; 11 bases fit TRBD1. Losses at the gene ends were 3 bases for V and 5 bases for J; bases not matched to a gene: 6. The CDR3 runs 15 residues. The germline CDR1 and CDR2 sequences are LGHDT and YNNKEL (reference sequence). The CDR3 nucleotides are TGTGCCAGCAGCCACCCTAGGACAGGGGGCCACGAGCAGTACTTC. Translating it yields CASSHPRTGGHEQYF.

The chain couples TRBV28 to TRBJ2-7; weak D call: TRBD2 (6 bases). Looked up from germline, CDR1 is MDHEN and CDR2 is SYDVKM. Trimming took 5 bases from V and 1 from J, leaving 12 bases between them. CDR3 length: 14 amino acids. DNA for the CDR3: TGTGCCAGCAGTATTTGGGGGGTTTCCTACGAGCAGTACTTC. Translation gives CASSIWGVSYEQYF.

V gene TRBV7-8 combines with J gene TRBJ2-3; 12 bases fit TRBD2. Trimming removed 6 bases from V and 3 bases from J; junction bases left unmatched: 7. The germline CDR1 and CDR2 sequences are SGHVS and FQNEAQ. The CDR3 sequence is 16 residues long. The CDR3 sequence: CASRNLAGGPTDTQYF. The CDR3 nucleotides read TGTGCCAGCAGAAACCTAGCGGGAGGGCCTACAGATACGCAGTATTTT.